This is a list of T cell receptor beta chains from one sample in a study of T cell repertoires in cytomegalovirus infection. TCRdb recomputed calls from the reads with MiXCR, one row per CDR3 protein. The table has about 770,000 distinct CDR3 sequences, about 27% seen once. No antigen has been identified for these receptors. Sequencing used cultured CD8+ T cells from PBMCs, obtained from culture after CMV antigen stimulation. These receptors all stem from a human donor in good health (CMV status not recorded). Some clones in this sample may be carry-over from other donors' samples. The conserved cysteine and the conserved F or W are not part of the CDR3 here. The D gene is left open where the match is weak. A row's size may be missing; if present it is once, few, many or a size class.

abundance,j_gene,d_gene,v_gene,CDR3aa
.,TRBJ1-1,.,TRBV6-5,ASSSYLGTWNTEAF
.,TRBJ1-2,.,TRBV2,ASSDYPWGAELNYGYT
.,TRBJ1-5,.,TRBV27,ASSITSYQPQH
.,TRBJ1-1,.,TRBV3-1,ASSQGVVEGAEAF
.,TRBJ2-1,TRBD1,TRBV14,ASSQWATGAVGPNEQF
once,TRBJ1-2,.,TRBV7-9,ASSPRERDGYT
few,TRBJ2-5,.,TRBV10-3,AISDPLSQETQY
.,TRBJ2-5,.,TRBV6-6,ASSYTRQPQETQY
.,TRBJ2-5,.,TRBV6-5,ASSYNNLQETQY
few,TRBJ1-2,.,TRBV6-6,ASSYSEAAYGYT
.,TRBJ1-1,.,TRBV27,ASNPAGLNTEAF
many,TRBJ2-1,.,TRBV7-2,ASSLPEGYSYNEQF
few,TRBJ2-3,TRBD2,TRBV7-7,ASSPQRGEADTQY
few,TRBJ2-5,TRBD2,TRBV11-2,ASSILAGGRETQY
.,TRBJ2-7,TRBD1,TRBV2,ARGQGGQGAYEQY
.,TRBJ2-3,.,TRBV7-9,ASSPPLTDTQY